This T cell receptor (beta chain) was captured by sequencing in a study of blood T cell repertoires in COVID-19. Overall study context: Samples came from the United States, Italy and Spain, spanning acute and convalescent COVID-19. Nucleic acid was either cDNA or gDNA, and it came from T cells, B-cell-depleted T cells, or PBMCs.

This CDR3 comprises 16 residues. Germline values: CDR1 MNHEY, CDR2 SVGAGI. V lost 0 bases and J 1 base, leaving 10 bases between the germline ends. Under the authors' procedure: Researchers report that nucleated cell counts were estimated from reference gene primer amplification. Some clones are missing from TCRdb's copy, which holds only in-frame ones; the method was immunoSEQ multiplex PCR. V and J calls and clone size are as listed in that table; D and trimming were resolved from the DNA. The data contain under 70,000 clones, roughly 84% of them seen just once; the ten biggest clones take up under 13%.

This TCR derives from a woman between 18 and 29 years old with acute or convalescent COVID-19. Sample: peripheral blood. The chain links TRBV6-5 to TRBJ2-1; the D gene is possibly TRBD2 (6 bases). The DNA for the CDR3 is TGTGCCAGCAGTTACTCGACTAGAGGGTCCTACAATGAGCAGTTCTTC. Translated, it gives CASSYSTRGSYNEQFF.